The clone carrying this T cell receptor beta chain was seen at least ten times. Its antigen is not known. As every portion of the isolated RNA was reverse transcribed, the sequencing read expressed TCRB transcripts. Sequencing used immunoSEQ multiplex PCR; TCRdb keeps in-frame clones, though not all of them. This table holds about 160,000 clones, roughly 9% found once. This sample was taken from a study of beta chain features in type 1 diabetes. Study-wide context: Cell yields, gender and age were similar in healthy donors and patients. General observations from the study: Possibly, sequencing cDNA over-represented cells that had high TCR expression levels. Type 1 diabetes patients had TCRB CDR3s that were shorter (moderately but significantly so) in all four CD4+ subsets.

CDR1 and CDR2 from the germline V gene are SEHNR and FQNEAQ (reference sequence). The CDR3 consists of 14 residues. J lost 4 bases, V lost 5 bases, and 4 bases had no gene match. This chain joins TRBV7-9 and TRBJ2-1; 8 positions match TRBD2. Specimen: central memory CD4+ T cells from blood. The clonotype was recovered from a woman aged 25 to 45 with type 1 diabetes. This CDR3 is CASSVSGSYNEQFF. The DNA for the CDR3 is TGTGCCAGCAGCGTCAGCGGGAGTTACAATGAGCAGTTCTTC.